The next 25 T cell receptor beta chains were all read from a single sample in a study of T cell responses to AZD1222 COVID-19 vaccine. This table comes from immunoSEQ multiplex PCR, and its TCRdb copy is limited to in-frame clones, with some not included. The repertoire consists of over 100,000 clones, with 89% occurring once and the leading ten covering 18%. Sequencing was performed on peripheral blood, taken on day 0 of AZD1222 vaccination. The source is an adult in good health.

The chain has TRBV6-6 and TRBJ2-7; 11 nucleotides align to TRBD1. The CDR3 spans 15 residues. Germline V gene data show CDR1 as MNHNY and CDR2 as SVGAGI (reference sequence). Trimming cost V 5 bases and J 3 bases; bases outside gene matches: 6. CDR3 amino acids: CASSPRTGGFYEQYF. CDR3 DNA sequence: TGTGCCAGCAGTCCCCGGACAGGGGGCTTCTACGAGCAGTACTTC.

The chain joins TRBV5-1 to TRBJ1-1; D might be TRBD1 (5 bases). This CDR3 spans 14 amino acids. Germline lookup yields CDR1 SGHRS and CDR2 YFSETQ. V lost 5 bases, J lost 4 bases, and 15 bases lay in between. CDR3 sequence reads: CASSRTRAGTEAFF. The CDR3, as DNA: TGCGCCAGCAGTAGGACCAGGGCGGGCACTGAAGCTTTCTTT.

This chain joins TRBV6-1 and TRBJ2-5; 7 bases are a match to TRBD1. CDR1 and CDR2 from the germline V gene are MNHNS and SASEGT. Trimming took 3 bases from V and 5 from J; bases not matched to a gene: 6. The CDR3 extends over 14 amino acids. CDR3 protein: CASSDGTARETQYF. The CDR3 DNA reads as TGTGCCAGCAGTGACGGGACAGCTAGGGAGACCCAGTACTTC.

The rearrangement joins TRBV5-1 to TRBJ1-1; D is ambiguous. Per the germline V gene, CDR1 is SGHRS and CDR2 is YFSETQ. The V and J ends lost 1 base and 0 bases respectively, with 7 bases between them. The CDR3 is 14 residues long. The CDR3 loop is CASSLSFMNTEAFF. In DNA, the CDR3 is TGCGCCAGCAGCTTGTCATTCATGAACACTGAAGCTTTCTTT.

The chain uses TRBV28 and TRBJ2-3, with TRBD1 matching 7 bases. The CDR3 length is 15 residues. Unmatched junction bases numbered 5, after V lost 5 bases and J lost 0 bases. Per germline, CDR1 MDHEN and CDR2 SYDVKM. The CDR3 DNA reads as TGTGCCAGCAGTCCAGGGACAGCTAGCACAGATACGCAGTATTTT. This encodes CASSPGTASTDTQYF. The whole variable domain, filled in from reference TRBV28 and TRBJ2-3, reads DVKVTQSSRYLVKRTGEKVFLECVQDMDHENMFWYRQDPGLGLRLIYFSYDVKMKEKGDIPEGYSVSREKKERFSLILESASTNQTSMYLCASSPGTASTDTQYFGPGTRLTVL.

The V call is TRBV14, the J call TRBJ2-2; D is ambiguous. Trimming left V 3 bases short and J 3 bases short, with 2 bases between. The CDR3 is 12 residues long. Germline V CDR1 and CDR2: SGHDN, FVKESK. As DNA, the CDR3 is TGTGCCAGCAGCCAGCACACCGGGGAGCTGTTTTTT. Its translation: CASSQHTGELFF. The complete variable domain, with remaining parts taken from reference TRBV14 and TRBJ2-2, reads EAGVTQFPSHSVIEKGQTVTLRCDPISGHDNLYWYRRVMGKEIKFLLHFVKESKQDESGMPNNRFLAERTGGTYSTLKVQPAELEDSGVYFCASSQHTGELFFGEGSRLTVL.

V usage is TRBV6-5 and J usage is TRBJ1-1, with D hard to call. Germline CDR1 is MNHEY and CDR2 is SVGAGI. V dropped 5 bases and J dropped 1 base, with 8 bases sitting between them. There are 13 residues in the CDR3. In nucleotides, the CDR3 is TGTGCCAGCAGTAAAAACAGGAACACTGAAGCTTTCTTT. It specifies CASSKNRNTEAFF.

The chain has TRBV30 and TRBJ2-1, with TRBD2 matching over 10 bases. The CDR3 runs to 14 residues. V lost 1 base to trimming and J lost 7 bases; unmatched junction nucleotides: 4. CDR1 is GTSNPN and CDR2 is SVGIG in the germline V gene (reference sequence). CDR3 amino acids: CAWSASGGRNEQFF. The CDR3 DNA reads TGTGCCTGGAGTGCTAGCGGGGGTAGGAATGAGCAGTTCTTC.

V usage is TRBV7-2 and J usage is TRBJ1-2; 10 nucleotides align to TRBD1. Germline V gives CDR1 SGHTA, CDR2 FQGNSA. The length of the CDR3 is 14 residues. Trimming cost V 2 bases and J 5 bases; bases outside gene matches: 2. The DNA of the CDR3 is TGTGCCAGCAGCTTATCGGGACAGGGGTATGGCTACACCTTC. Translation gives CASSLSGQGYGYTF.

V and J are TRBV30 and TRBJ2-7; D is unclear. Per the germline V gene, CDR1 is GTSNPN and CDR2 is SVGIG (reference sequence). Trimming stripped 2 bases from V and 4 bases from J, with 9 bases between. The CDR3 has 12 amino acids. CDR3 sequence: CAWSMGLYEQYF. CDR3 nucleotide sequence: TGTGCCTGGAGTATGGGGTTGTACGAGCAGTACTTC.

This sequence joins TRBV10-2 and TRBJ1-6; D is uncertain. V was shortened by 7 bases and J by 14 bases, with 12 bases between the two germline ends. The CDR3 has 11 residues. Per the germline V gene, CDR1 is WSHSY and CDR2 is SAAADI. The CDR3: CASTSERTLHF. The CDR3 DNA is TGCGCCAGCACGTCGGAGCGGACCCTCCACTTT.

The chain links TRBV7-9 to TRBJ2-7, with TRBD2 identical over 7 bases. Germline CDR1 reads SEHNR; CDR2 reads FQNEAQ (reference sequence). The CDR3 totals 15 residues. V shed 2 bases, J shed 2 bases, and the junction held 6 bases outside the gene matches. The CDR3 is CASSLISGDPYEQYF. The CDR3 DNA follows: TGTGCCAGCAGCTTAATAAGCGGGGACCCCTACGAGCAGTACTTC.

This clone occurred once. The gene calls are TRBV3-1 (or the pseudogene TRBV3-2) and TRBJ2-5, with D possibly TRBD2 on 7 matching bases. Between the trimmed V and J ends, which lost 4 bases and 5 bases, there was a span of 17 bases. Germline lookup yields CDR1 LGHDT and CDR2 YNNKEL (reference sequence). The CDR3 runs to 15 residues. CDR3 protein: CASSPWGGVRETQYF. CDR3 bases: TGTGCCAGCAGCCCGTGGGGGGGCGTAAGGGAGACCCAGTACTTC.

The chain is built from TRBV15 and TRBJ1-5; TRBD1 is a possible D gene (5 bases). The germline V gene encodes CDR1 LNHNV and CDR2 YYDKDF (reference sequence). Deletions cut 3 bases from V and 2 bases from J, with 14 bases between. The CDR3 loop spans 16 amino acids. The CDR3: CATSRAGRGGNQPQHF. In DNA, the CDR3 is TGTGCCACCAGCAGGGCCGGGAGGGGTGGCAATCAGCCCCAGCATTTT.

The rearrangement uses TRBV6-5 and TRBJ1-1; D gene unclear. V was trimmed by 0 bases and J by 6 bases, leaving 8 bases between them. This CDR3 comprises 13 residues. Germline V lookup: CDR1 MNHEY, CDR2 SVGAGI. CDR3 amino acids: CASSYSPLSEAFF. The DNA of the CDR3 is TGTGCCAGCAGTTACTCACCTCTCTCTGAAGCTTTCTTT.

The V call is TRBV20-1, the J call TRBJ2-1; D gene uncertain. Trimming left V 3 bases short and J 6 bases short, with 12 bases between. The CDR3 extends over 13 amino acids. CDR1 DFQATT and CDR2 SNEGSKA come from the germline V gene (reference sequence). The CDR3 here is CSASYSSINEQFF. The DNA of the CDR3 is TGCAGTGCTAGTTATAGTTCCATCAATGAGCAGTTCTTC.

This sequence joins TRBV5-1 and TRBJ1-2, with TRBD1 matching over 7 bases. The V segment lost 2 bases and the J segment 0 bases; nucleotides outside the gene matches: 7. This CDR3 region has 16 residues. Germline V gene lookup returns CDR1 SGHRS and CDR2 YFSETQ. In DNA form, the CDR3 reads TGCGCCAGCAGCTTACACAGGGGCGATCCTAACTATGGCTACACCTTC. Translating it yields CASSLHRGDPNYGYTF.

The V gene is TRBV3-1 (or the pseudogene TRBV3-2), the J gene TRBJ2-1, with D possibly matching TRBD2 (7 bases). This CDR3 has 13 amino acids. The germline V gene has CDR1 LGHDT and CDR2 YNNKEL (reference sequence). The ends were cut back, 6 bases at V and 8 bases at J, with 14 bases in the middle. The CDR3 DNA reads TGTGCCAGCAGGGTCGGAGGGGGGGATGAGCAGTTCTTC. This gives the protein CASRVGGGDEQFF.

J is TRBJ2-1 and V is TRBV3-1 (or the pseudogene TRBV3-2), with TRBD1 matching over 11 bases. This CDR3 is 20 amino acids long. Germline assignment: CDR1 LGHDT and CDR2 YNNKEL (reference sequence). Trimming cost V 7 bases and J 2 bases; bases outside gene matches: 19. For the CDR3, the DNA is TGTGCCAGCAACTACGGCCTAGATGGGGACAGGGGGAGCACCTACAATGAGCAGTTCTTC. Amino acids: CASNYGLDGDRGSTYNEQFF.

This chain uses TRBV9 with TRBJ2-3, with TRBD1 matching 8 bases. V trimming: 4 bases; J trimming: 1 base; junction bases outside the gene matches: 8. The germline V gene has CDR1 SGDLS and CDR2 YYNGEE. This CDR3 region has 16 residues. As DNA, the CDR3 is TGTGCCAGCAGCCAAACAGGGGGAAAGGGCACAGATACGCAGTATTTT. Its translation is CASSQTGGKGTDTQYF.

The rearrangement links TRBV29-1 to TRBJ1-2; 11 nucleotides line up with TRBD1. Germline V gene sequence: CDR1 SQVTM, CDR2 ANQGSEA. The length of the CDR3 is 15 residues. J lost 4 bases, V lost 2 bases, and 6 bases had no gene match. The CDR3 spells CSVERGQGASYGYTF. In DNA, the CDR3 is TGCAGCGTTGAACGAGGACAGGGGGCAAGCTATGGCTACACCTTC.

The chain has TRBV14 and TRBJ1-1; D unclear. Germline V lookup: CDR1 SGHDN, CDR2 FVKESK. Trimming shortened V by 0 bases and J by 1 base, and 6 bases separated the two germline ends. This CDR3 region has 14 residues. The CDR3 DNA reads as TGTGCCAGCAGCCAAGAATCACAGAACACTGAAGCTTTCTTT. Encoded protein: CASSQESQNTEAFF.

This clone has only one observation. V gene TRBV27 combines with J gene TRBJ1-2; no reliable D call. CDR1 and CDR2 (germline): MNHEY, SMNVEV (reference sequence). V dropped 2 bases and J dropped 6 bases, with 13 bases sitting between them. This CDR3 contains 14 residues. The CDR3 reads CASSLGIQTHGYTF. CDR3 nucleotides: TGTGCCAGCAGTTTAGGGATACAGACCCATGGCTACACCTTC.

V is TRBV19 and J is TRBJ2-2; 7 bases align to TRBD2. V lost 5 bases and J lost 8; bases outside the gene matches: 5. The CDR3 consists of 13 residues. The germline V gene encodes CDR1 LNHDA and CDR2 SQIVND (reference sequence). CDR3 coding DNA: TGTGCCAGTAGTCGCGGGGGAAGGGGGGAGCTGTTTTTT. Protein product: CASSRGGRGELFF.

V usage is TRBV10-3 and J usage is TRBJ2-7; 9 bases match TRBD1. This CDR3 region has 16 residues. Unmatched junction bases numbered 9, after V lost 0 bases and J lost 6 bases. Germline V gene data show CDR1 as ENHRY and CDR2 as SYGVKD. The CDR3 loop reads CAISESGTGTVGEQYF. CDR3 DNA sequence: TGTGCCATCAGTGAGTCGGGGACAGGGACTGTTGGCGAGCAGTACTTC.